The clone carrying this T cell receptor beta chain has just a few counts. This sample stems from a study of Ad26.COV2.S vaccination and SARS-CoV-2 variants. Study-wide background: Intramuscular Ad26.COV2.S doses were given once or twice, 56 days apart.

Treatment indicated: some 19 received Ad26.COV2.S at low or high dose, single or two shots; several received placebo; per-sample allocation not given. All samples were drawn on day 63, counting from the first vaccine or placebo injection. TCRdb's copy holds only in-frame clones and misses some; the assay was immunoSEQ multiplex PCR. The table shows about 680,000 clones, with about 89% occurring only once. Germline V gene data show CDR1 as SGHNT and CDR2 as YYREEE (reference sequence). This CDR3 is 14 amino acids long. V was cut by 4 bases and J by 8 bases, with 13 bases left in between. The material was peripheral blood, obtained in a trial of Ad26.COV2.S vaccine versus placebo. The genes are TRBV5-4 and TRBJ1-6; D is undetermined. The receptor was isolated from a person aged 18-60 years who received the Ad26.COV2.S COVID-19 vaccine or a placebo. CDR3 DNA: TGTGCCAGCAGCCCCCAGCGGGGAGATTCACCCCTCCACTTT. Translated: CASSPQRGDSPLHF.